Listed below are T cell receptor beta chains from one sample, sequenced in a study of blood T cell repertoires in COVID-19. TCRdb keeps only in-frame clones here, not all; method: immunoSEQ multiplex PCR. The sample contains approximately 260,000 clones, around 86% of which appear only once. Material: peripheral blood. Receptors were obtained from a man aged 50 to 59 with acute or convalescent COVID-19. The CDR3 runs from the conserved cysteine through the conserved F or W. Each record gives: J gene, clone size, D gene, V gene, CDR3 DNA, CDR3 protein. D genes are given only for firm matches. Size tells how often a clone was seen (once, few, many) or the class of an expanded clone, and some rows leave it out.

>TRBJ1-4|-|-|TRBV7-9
TGTGCCAGCAGTCCTCCAGTGGGAGTTGGGGAAAAACTGTTTTTT
CASSPPVGVGEKLFF
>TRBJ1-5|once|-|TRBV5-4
TGTGCCAGCAGCCTGGGGGGGCGCAATCAGCCCCAGCATTTT
CASSLGGRNQPQHF
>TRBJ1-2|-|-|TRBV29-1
TGCAGCGTTGATCGGGACTATGGCTACACCTTC
CSVDRDYGYTF
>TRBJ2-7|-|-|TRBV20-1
TGCAGTGCTAGTTCTGGGCACGAGCAGTACTTC
CSASSGHEQYF
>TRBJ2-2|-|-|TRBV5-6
TGTGCCAGCAGCTTGGGTGACTTCGGGGGGCTGAGAACCGGGGAGCTGTTTTTT
CASSLGDFGGLRTGELFF
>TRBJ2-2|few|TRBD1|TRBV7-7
TGTGCTAGCAGCTCGTCGACAGGGGACACCGGGGAGCTGTTTTTT
CASSSSTGDTGELFF
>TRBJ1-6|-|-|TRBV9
TGTGCCAGCAGGTCGGGTTCTTCACCCCTCCACTTT
CASRSGSSPLHF
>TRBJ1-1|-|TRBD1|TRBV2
TGTGCCAGCAGCGCGAGGACAGGGGGCATGAACACTGAAGCTTTCTTT
CASSARTGGMNTEAFF
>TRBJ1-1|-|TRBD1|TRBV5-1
TGCGCCAGCAGCTTGTTCCGGGACAGCATGAACACTGAAGCTTTCTTT
CASSLFRDSMNTEAFF
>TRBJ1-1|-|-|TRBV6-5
TGTGCCAGCAGTTACGGGGGGGTTTGGACTGAAGCTTTCTTT
CASSYGGVWTEAFF
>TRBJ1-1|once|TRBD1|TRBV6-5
TGTGCCAGCAGTCGGACAGGGTCGAACACTGAAGCTTTCTTT
CASSRTGSNTEAFF
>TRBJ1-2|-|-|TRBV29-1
-
CSVVGTGSMGGF
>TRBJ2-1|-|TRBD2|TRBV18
TGTGCCAGCTCACCACCCCTAGCGGGGGGCCGAGGGAATGAGCAGTTCTTC
CASSPPLAGGRGNEQFF
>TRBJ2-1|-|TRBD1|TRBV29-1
TGCAGCGTTGAAGGGACAGGCGCCCTCAATGAGCAGTTCTTC
CSVEGTGALNEQFF
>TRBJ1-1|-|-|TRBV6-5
TGTGCCAGCATCCCACCGGGGATAAACACTGAAGCTTTCTTT
CASIPPGINTEAFF
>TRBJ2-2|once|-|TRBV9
TGTGCCAGCAGCCCCCGAGGAGATGGAAACACCGGGGAGCTGTTTTTT
CASSPRGDGNTGELFF
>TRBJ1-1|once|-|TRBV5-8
TGTGCCAGCAGTCCGAGGACTGAAGCTTTCTTT
CASSPRTEAFF
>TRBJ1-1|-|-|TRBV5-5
TGTGCCAGCAGCTTGGGACAGAGGAACACTGAAGCTTTCTTT
CASSLGQRNTEAFF
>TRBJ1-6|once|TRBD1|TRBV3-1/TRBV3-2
TGTGCCAGCAGTTCGGGACAGAATTCACCCCTCCACTTT
CASSSGQNSPLHF
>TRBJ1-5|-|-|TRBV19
TGTGCCAGTATTGTACAGGCTTATAGCAATCAGCCCCAGCATTTT
CASIVQAYSNQPQHF
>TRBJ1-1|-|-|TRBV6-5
TGTGCCAGCAGAGGACAGTACGAAGACACTGAAGCTTTCTTT
CASRGQYEDTEAFF
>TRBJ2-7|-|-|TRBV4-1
TGCGCCAGCAGCCCGACGGAGAGACGCTCCTACGAGCAGTACTTC
CASSPTERRSYEQYF
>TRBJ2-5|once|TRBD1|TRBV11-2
TGTGCCAGCAGCCCTAACAGGGGCCGCCTGGGGGAGACCCAGTACTTC
CASSPNRGRLGETQYF
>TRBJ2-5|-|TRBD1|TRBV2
TGTGCCAGCGCCCGGGACAGAATTCAAGAGACCCAGTACTTC
CASARDRIQETQYF
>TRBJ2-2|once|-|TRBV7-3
TGTGCCAGCAGCTTTCTCGGTTCGAACACCGGGGAGCTGTTTTTT
CASSFLGSNTGELFF
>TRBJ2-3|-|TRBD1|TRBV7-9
TGTGCCAGCAGCTCTACAGGGGTCGCAGCCGATACGCAGTATTTT
CASSSTGVAADTQYF
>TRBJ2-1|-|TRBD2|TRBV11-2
TGTGCCAGCAGCGTCCTCGGGGGGGCCGAGTATAATGAGCAGTTCTTC
CASSVLGGAEYNEQFF
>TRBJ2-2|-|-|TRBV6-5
TGTGCCAGCAGGTTACGACAGCTGAACACCGGGGAGCTGTTTTTT
CASRLRQLNTGELFF
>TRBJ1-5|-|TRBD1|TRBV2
TGTGCCAGCAGTGAAGAAGGGGGCTTCAATCAGCCCCAGCATTTT
CASSEEGGFNQPQHF
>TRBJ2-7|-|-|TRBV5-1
TGCGCCAGCAGCTCCTTAGGGGTCGCCTACGAGCAGTACTTC
CASSSLGVAYEQYF